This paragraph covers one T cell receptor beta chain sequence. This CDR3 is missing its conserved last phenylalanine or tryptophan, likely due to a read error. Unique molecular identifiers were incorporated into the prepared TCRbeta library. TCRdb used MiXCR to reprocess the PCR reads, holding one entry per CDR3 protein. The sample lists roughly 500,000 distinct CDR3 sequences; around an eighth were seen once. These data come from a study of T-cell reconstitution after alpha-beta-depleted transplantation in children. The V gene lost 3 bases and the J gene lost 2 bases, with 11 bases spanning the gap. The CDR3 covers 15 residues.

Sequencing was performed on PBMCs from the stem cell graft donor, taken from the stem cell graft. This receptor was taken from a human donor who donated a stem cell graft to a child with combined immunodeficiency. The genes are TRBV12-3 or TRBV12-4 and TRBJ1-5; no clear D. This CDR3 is CASSFYEAGNQPQHY. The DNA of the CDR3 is TGTGCCAGCAGTTTTTACGAAGCAGGCAATCAGCCCCAGCATTAT.